This T cell receptor beta chain is drawn from a study of Ad26.COV2.S vaccination and SARS-CoV-2 variants. In the study overall: Donor allocation was to the COV1001 Ad26.COV2.S trial arm. Ad26.COV2.S given intramuscularly, once or twice 56 days apart.

Treatment described: roughly 18 received Ad26.COV2.S at low or high dose, single or two shots; five or six received placebo; per-sample allocation not given. Material that was analyzed had been drawn on day 63 after the first vaccine or placebo injection. Donor was an adult aged 18-55 years in Boston. Here immunoSEQ multiplex PCR was the method, and the copy in TCRdb shows in-frame clones only, minus some. The sample carries some 250,000 clones, roughly 90% recorded once. The TCR comes from a person between 18 and 65 years old who received the Ad26.COV2.S COVID-19 vaccine or a placebo. This specimen consisted of peripheral blood, obtained in a trial of Ad26.COV2.S vaccine versus placebo.

The CDR3: CATSAQGQPEEQYF. The DNA of the CDR3 is TGTGCCACCAGTGCCCAGGGACAGCCAGAGGAGCAGTACTTC. The gene calls are TRBV24-1 and TRBJ2-7, with 7 positions matching TRBD1. V trimming: 5 bases; J trimming: 7 bases; junction bases outside the gene matches: 10. The CDR3 spans 14 residues. Germline-derived CDR1 and CDR2 are KGHDR and SFDVKD.